The 3 T cell receptor beta chains reported below all come from one sample, sequenced in a study of blood T cell repertoires in COVID-19 (dated by TCRdb to 2020 to 2021). The method was the immunoSEQ multiplex PCR assay. This immuneACCESS table, as held by TCRdb, lists in-frame sequences with V and J called but not all clones. Of the missing ones, under half trace to an unresolved V gene in checked studies; the others have no known cause. The sample table shows over 95,000 clones, and 81% are seen once. Under 11% of the sample rests with the top ten. Sequencing was carried out using peripheral blood. Receptor source: a human donor in a cohort sampled during active COVID-19.

The chain carries TRBV5-1 and TRBJ2-7, with a possible D match to TRBD2 (6 bases). V gave up 2 bases and J gave up 0 bases, with 9 bases separating them. This CDR3 comprises 14 residues. Germline CDR1 and CDR2: SGHRS and YFSETQ. The CDR3 DNA sequence: TGCGCCAGCAGCTTTTCTAGCGCCTCCTACGAGCAGTACTTC. This encodes CASSFSSASYEQYF.

The chain recombines TRBV2 with TRBJ1-4; D is unresolved. V lost 7 bases and J lost 3, with 6 bases in between. Germline-derived CDR1 and CDR2 are SNHLY and FYNNEI. The CDR3 totals 12 residues. Here the CDR3 DNA reads TGTGCCAGCAACCGGGCTAATGAAAAACTGTTTTTT. It codes for CASNRANEKLFF.

The genes are TRBV28 and TRBJ2-1; D might be TRBD1 (6 bases). The CDR3 consists of 14 residues. Trimming pared 5 bases from V and 6 bases from J, leaving 14 bases between. Germline CDR1 MDHEN, CDR2 SYDVKM. Here the CDR3 reads CASSPDSLVNEQFF. Written as DNA, the CDR3 is TGTGCCAGCAGTCCGGACAGCCTCGTCAATGAGCAGTTCTTC. Full variable domain (rest looked up from reference TRBV28 and TRBJ2-1): DVKVTQSSRYLVKRTGEKVFLECVQDMDHENMFWYRQDPGLGLRLIYFSYDVKMKEKGDIPEGYSVSREKKERFSLILESASTNQTSMYLCASSPDSLVNEQFFGPGTRLTVL.